What follows are 15 T cell receptor beta chains derived from one specimen sequenced in a study of T-cell reconstitution after alpha-beta-depleted transplantation in children. Study outcomes and limitations: After one year, T-cell counts and TCRbeta diversity mostly came from new T cells.

These receptors are not linked to any known antigen. The TCRbeta library incorporated unique molecular identifiers. TCRdb re-derived calls from the PCR reads in MiXCR, one entry per CDR3 protein. The sample contains a few hundred thousand distinct CDR3 sequences, over 7.5% of which appear only once. Material: peripheral blood, obtained 360 days after TCRalphabeta/CD19-depleted stem cell transplant. These receptors came from a female patient under 10 years old who had a stem cell transplant for Fanconi anemia, so the T cells may come from the graft donor.

This clonotype occurred many times. This rearrangement joins TRBV4-2 to TRBJ2-3, with 7 bases that match TRBD1. CDR3 length: 19 amino acids. In germline, CDR1 is LGHNA, CDR2 YNFKEQ. Unmatched junction bases numbered 19, after V lost 5 bases and J lost 2 bases. The chain's CDR3 is CASSGWTGLRLRFTDTQYF. Here the CDR3 DNA reads TGTGCCAGCAGCGGCTGGACAGGCCTGAGACTAAGATTCACAGATACGCAGTATTTT.

In this sample, this clonotype turned up many times. This chain uses TRBV5-6 with TRBJ2-3; 11 nucleotides line up with TRBD2. Germline values: CDR1 SGHDT, CDR2 YYEEEE. CDR3 length: 15 amino acids. V shed 2 bases, J shed 4 bases, and the junction held 3 bases outside the gene matches. The CDR3 bases are TGTGCCAGCAGCTTACTAGCGGGAGTTGCAGATACGCAGTATTTT. Translated: CASSLLAGVADTQYF. Supplemented by reference TRBV5-6 and TRBJ2-3, the full variable domain reads DAGVTQSPTHLIKTRGQQVTLRCSPKSGHDTVSWYQQALGQGPQFIFQYYEEEERQRGNFPDRFSGHQFPNYSSELNVNALLLGDSALYLCASSLLAGVADTQYFGPGTRLTVL.

V is TRBV3-1 and J is TRBJ1-5, with no clear D. The length of the CDR3 is 14 residues. Germline lookup yields CDR1 LGHDT and CDR2 YNNKEL (reference sequence). V was clipped by 1 base and J by 5 bases, with 9 bases between them. The CDR3 loop reads CASSQAPWDQPQHF. CDR3 DNA: TGTGCCAGCAGCCAAGCCCCCTGGGATCAGCCCCAGCATTTT. The entire variable domain, with the rest obtained from reference TRBV3-1 and TRBJ1-5, is as follows: DTAVSQTPKYLVTQMGNDKSIKCEQNLGHDTMYWYKQDSKKFLKIMFSYNNKELIINETVPNRFSPKSPDKAHLNLHINSLELGDSAVYFCASSQAPWDQPQHFGDGTRLSIL.

This clonotype occurred many times. This chain connects TRBV20-1 to TRBJ2-3; either TRBD1 or TRBD2 may supply D (5 bases each). The CDR3 has 16 residues. V shed 3 bases and J shed 6 bases, with 22 bases lying between them. In germline, CDR1 is DFQATT, CDR2 SNEGSKA (reference sequence). CDR3 in amino acids: CSARIEGNFPPDTQYF. DNA for the CDR3: TGCAGTGCTAGGATAGAGGGGAACTTCCCACCGGATACGCAGTATTTT.

This clonotype came up a few times. The chain joins TRBV5-1 to TRBJ2-1; D perhaps matches TRBD2 (6 bases). CDR1 SGHRS and CDR2 YFSETQ come from the germline V gene. Trimming stripped 0 bases from V and 7 bases from J, with 11 bases between. The CDR3 extends over 14 amino acids. CDR3 coding DNA: TGCGCCAGCAGCTTGGGTCGGGAGAGAAATGAGCAGTTCTTC. Translating it yields CASSLGRERNEQFF. Combining the CDR3 with reference TRBV5-1 and TRBJ2-1 gives the whole variable domain KAGVTQTPRYLIKTRGQQVTLSCSPISGHRSVSWYQQTPGQGLQFLFEYFSETQRNKGNFPGRFSGRQFSNSRSEMNVSTLELGDSALYLCASSLGRERNEQFFGPGTRLTVL.

This chain uses TRBV28 with TRBJ1-4, with TRBD1 as a possible D gene (6 bases). The CDR3 loop spans 13 amino acids. Germline CDR1 MDHEN, CDR2 SYDVKM. V shed 11 bases and J shed 3 bases, with 13 bases lying between them. The CDR3 reads CAVPGVSNEKLFF. The CDR3 nucleotides read TGTGCCGTACCAGGGGTCTCTAATGAAAAACTGTTTTTT.

This clonotype was seen a handful of times. This sequence joins TRBV20-1 and TRBJ2-4, with D possibly being TRBD2 (5 bases). Germline CDR1 and CDR2: DFQATT and SNEGSKA (reference sequence). Trimming stripped 3 bases from V and 8 bases from J, with 8 bases between. This CDR3 has 11 amino acids. CDR3 residues: CSASGRDIQYF. For the CDR3, the DNA is TGCAGTGCTAGTGGGCGGGACATTCAGTACTTC.

This clonotype was detected ten times or more. The J gene is TRBJ1-1, the V gene TRBV12-3 or TRBV12-4; D is possibly TRBD1 (5 bases). The CDR3 has 13 amino acids. Trimming shortened V by 6 bases and J by 1 base, and 9 bases separated the two germline ends. The chain's CDR3 is CASSHGQNTEAFF. The CDR3 nucleotides are TGTGCCAGCAGCCATGGACAGAACACTGAAGCTTTCTTT.

This clonotype was counted many times. The chain carries TRBV20-1 and TRBJ2-1; D possibly uses TRBD1 or TRBD2 (5 bases each). With 5 bases removed from V and 0 bases from J, the gap between germline ends came to 14 bases. The length of the CDR3 is 15 residues. The germline gives CDR1 DFQATT, CDR2 SNEGSKA (reference sequence). In nucleotides, the CDR3 is TGCAGTGCTGAGAGGGGCCTAAGCTCCTACAATGAGCAGTTCTTC. Translation gives CSAERGLSSYNEQFF.

This clonotype came up many times. The gene calls are TRBV7-6 and TRBJ1-1; 7 bases align to TRBD1. CDR3 length: 13 residues. With V trimmed by 5 bases and J by 1 base, 1 base remained unmatched. Germline V gives CDR1 SGHVS, CDR2 FNYEAQ. Here the CDR3 reads CASSRTGNTEAFF. The CDR3 coding sequence is TGTGCCAGCAGCAGGACAGGGAACACTGAAGCTTTCTTT.

This clonotype was detected only a few times. This rearrangement joins TRBV5-5 to TRBJ2-3; TRBD2 might be the D (6 bases). CDR1 and CDR2 from the germline V gene are SGHKS and YYEKEE (reference sequence). The CDR3 consists of 16 residues. Trimming removed 4 bases from V and 0 bases from J, with 15 bases in between. CDR3 amino acids: CASSATSRTSTDTQYF. The CDR3 DNA is TGTGCCAGCAGCGCAACTAGCAGAACTAGCACAGATACGCAGTATTTT.

Regarding this clonotype: One end of the junction fails to match germline, which may point to a read error. The chain carries TRBV4-2 and TRBJ2-1; unclear D gene. The CDR3 has 16 residues. Germline CDR1 and CDR2: LGHNA and YNFKEQ. The CDR3 protein is CAISPGLPSSYNEQFF. The DNA of the CDR3 is TGTGCCATCAGCCCCGGGCTCCCTTCGTCCTACAATGAGCAGTTCTTC.

This clonotype appeared a few times. J is TRBJ2-3 and V is TRBV18, with 12 bases fitting TRBD2. The length of the CDR3 is 16 residues. V lost 5 bases to trimming and J lost 4 bases; unmatched junction nucleotides: 7. CDR1 and CDR2 (germline): KGHSH, LQKENI. The CDR3 region is CASSKGTSGFSDTQYF. CDR3 coding DNA: TGTGCCAGCTCAAAAGGGACTAGCGGGTTCTCAGATACGCAGTATTTT.

The sample holds many counts of this clonotype. The gene calls are TRBV5-1 and TRBJ1-1, with a tentative D call TRBD1 (5 bases). The germline V gene has CDR1 SGHRS and CDR2 YFSETQ. The ends were cut back, 5 bases at V and 3 bases at J, with 20 bases in the middle. This CDR3 is built from 16 residues. DNA for the CDR3: TGCGCCAGCAGACCCTACGGGGCAAGTCATGACACTGAAGCTTTCTTT. It encodes CASRPYGASHDTEAFF.

This clonotype was seen ten or more times. The chain couples TRBV12-3 or TRBV12-4 to TRBJ1-1; D is unclear. V was trimmed by 6 bases and J by 3 bases, leaving 14 bases between them. The CDR3 sequence is 14 residues long. CDR3: CASSRTTGYTEAFF. The CDR3 DNA sequence: TGTGCCAGCAGCCGGACGACGGGATACACTGAAGCTTTCTTT.